The clone carrying this TCR beta chain has only a few counts. This sample stems from a study of blood T cells in healthy people across ages. Study in general: About one barcoded beta molecule per two T cells was the capture yield of template switching.

Aged roughly 6 to 95, donors were systemically healthy Caucasians from Russia. Each of the donors had approximately 10 milliliters of peripheral blood drawn into EDTA-treated Vacutainer tubes. Primed by a sample-barcoded 5' primer and a J-beta primer mix, a second PCR proceeded for about 7 to 12 cycles. Every single cDNA molecule received a tag from a template-switch adaptor with 12 random nucleotides. Each CDR3 protein is one row after TCRdb ran MiXCR on the 5' RACE reads. The data contain around 1,600,000 distinct CDR3 sequences, about 45% of them seen just once; the ten biggest clones take up less than 5%. Trimming removed 5 bases from V and 8 bases from J, with 15 bases in between. CDR1 and CDR2 from the germline V gene are MNHEY and SVGEGT. The CDR3 runs 13 residues.

This chain connects TRBV6-2 or TRBV6-3 to TRBJ1-2; D might be TRBD1 (5 bases). Sequencing was carried out using blood. The TCR comes from a woman aged 18-29 years in good health. The CDR3 is CASSLPGHQGYTF. The CDR3 DNA reads as TGTGCCAGCAGTCTACCTGGACACCAAGGCTACACCTTC.